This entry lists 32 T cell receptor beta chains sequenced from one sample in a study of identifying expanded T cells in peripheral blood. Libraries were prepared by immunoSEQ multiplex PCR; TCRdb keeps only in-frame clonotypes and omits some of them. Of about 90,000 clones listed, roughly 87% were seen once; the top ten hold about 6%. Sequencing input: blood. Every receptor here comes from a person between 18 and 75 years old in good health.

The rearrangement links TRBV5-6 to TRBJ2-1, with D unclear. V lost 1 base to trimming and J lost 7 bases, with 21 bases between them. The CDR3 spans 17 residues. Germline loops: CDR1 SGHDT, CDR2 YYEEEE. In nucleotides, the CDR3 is TGTGCCAGCAGCTTGTTTAAGGCTCTCGCTTTAGGGAATGAGCAGTTCTTC. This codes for CASSLFKALALGNEQFF.

DNA of the CDR3: TGTGCCAGCAGAGAGAACCCGGATCAGCCCCAGCATTTT. This gives the protein CASRENPDQPQHF. The genes are TRBV2 and TRBJ1-5; D is undetermined. This CDR3 is 13 amino acids long. Germline CDR1 SNHLY, CDR2 FYNNEI. Trimming stripped 6 bases from V and 5 bases from J, with 11 bases between.

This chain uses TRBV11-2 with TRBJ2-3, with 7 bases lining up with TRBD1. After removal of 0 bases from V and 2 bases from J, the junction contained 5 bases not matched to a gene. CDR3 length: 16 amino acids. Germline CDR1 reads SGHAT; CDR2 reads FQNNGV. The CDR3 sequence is CASSLDPQGPTDTQYF. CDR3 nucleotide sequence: TGTGCCAGCAGCTTAGATCCACAGGGGCCCACAGATACGCAGTATTTT.

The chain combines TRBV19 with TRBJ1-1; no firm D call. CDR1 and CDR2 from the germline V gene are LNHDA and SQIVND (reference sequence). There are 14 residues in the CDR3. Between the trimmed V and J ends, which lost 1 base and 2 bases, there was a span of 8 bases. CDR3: CASSIVAGNTEAFF. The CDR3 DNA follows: TGTGCCAGTAGTATAGTGGCAGGAAACACTGAAGCTTTCTTT.

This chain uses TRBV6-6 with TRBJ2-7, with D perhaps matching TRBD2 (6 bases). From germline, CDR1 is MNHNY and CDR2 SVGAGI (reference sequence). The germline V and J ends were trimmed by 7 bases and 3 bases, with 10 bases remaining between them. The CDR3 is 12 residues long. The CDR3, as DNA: TGTGCCAGCACGGGACTGGACTACGAGCAGTACTTC. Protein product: CASTGLDYEQYF.

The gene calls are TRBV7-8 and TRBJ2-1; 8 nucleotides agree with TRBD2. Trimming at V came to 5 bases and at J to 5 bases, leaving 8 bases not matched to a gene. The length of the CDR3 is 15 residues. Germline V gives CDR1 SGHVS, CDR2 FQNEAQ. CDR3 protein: CASSPRTSPNNEQFF. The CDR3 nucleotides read TGTGCCAGCAGCCCCCGGACTAGCCCCAACAATGAGCAGTTCTTC.

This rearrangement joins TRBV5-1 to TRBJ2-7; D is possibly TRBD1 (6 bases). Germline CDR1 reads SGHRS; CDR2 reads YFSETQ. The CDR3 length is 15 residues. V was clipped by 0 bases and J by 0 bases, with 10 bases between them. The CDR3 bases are TGCGCCAGCAGCTTGGAGGGGGTCCTCTCCTACGAGCAGTACTTC. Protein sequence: CASSLEGVLSYEQYF.

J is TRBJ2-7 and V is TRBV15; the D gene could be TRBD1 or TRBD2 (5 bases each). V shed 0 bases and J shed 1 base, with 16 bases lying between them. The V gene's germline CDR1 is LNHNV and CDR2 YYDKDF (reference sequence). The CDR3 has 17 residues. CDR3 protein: CATSRDWGGSVSYEQYF. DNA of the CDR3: TGTGCCACCAGCAGAGATTGGGGCGGGTCGGTTTCCTACGAGCAGTACTTC.

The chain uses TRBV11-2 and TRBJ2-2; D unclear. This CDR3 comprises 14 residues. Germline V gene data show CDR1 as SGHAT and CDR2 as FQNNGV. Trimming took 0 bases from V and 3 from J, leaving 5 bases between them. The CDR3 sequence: CASSLDRHTGELFF. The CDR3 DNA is TGTGCCAGCAGCTTAGATCGACACACCGGGGAGCTGTTTTTT.

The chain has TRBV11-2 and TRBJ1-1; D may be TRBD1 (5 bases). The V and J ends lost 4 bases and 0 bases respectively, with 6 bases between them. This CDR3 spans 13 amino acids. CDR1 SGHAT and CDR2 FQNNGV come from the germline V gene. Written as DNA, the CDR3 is TGTGCCAGCAGCTGGGGCGTGAACACTGAAGCTTTCTTT. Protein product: CASSWGVNTEAFF.

The CDR3 DNA reads TGTGCCAGCAGCGACCTCGGTGGATATGGCTACACCTTC. Encoded protein: CASSDLGGYGYTF. This chain links TRBV9 with TRBJ1-2, with D unresolved. V was clipped by 3 bases and J by 5 bases, with 11 bases between them. The germline gives CDR1 SGDLS, CDR2 YYNGEE. The CDR3 runs 13 residues.

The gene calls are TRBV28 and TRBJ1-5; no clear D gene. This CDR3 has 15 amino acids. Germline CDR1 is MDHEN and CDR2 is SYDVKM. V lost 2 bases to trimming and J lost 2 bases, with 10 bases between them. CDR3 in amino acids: CASSLPQVRNQPQHF. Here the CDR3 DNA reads TGTGCCAGCAGTTTACCGCAGGTTCGCAATCAGCCCCAGCATTTT.

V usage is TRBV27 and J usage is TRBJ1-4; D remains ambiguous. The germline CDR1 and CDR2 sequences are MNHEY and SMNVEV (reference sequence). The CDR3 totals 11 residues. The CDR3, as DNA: TGTGCTAGGAGGGTAGGTGAAAAACTGTTTTTT. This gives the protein CARRVGEKLFF.

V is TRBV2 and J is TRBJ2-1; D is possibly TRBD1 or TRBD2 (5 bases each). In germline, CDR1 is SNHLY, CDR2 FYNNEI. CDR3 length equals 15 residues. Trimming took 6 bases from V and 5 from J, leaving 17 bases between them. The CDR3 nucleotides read TGTGCCAGCAGGCTTTCGAGGGCAGGGAACAATGAGCAGTTCTTC. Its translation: CASRLSRAGNNEQFF. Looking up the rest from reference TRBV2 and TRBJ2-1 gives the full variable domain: EPEVTQTPSHQVTQMGQEVILRCVPISNHLYFYWYRQILGQKVEFLVSFYNNEISEKSEIFDDQFSVERPDGSNFTLKIRSTKLEDSAMYFCASRLSRAGNNEQFFGPGTRLTVL.

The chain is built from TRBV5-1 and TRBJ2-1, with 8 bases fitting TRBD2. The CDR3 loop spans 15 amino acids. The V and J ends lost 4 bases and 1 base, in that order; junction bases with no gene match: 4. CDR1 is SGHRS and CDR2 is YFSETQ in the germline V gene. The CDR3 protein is CASSPIAGSYNEQFF. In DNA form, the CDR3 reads TGCGCCAGCAGCCCTATAGCGGGATCCTACAATGAGCAGTTCTTC.

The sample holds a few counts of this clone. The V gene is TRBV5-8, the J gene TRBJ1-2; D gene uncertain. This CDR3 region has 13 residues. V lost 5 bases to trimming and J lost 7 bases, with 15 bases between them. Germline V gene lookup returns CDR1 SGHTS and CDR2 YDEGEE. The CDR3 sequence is CASRLATSSGYTF. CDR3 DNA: TGTGCCAGCAGACTAGCTACTTCCTCTGGCTACACCTTC.

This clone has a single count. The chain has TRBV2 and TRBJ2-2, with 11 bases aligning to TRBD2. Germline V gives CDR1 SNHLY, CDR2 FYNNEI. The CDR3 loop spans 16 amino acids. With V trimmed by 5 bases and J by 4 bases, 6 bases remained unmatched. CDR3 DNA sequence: TGTGCCAGCAGTCTTACTAGCGGGGGTTCCACCGGGGAGCTGTTTTTT. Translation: CASSLTSGGSTGELFF.

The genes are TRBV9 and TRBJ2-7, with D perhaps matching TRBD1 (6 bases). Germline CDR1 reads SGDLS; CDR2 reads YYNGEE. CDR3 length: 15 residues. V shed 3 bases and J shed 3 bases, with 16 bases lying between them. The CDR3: CASSAGTSKFYEQYF. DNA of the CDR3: TGTGCCAGCAGCGCCGGGACATCTAAATTCTACGAGCAGTACTTC.

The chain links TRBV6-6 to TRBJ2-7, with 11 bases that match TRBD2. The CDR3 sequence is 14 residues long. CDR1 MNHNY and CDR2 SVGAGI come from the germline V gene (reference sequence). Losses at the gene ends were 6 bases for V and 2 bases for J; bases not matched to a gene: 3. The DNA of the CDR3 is TGTGCCAGCAGCTCGACTAGCGGGACCTACGAGCAGTACTTC. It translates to CASSSTSGTYEQYF.

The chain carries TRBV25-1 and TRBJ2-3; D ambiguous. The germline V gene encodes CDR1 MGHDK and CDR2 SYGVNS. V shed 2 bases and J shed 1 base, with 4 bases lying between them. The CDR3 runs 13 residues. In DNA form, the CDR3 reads TGTGCCAGCAGTGAAGCTGGCACAGATACGCAGTATTTT. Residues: CASSEAGTDTQYF.

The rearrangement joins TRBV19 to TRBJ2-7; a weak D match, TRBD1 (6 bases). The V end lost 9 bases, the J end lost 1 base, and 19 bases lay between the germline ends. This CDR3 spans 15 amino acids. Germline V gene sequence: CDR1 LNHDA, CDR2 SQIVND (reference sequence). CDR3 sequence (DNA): TGTGCCAGCACTATGGGGGCCGACTTGTCCTACGAGCAGTACTTC. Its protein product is CASTMGADLSYEQYF.

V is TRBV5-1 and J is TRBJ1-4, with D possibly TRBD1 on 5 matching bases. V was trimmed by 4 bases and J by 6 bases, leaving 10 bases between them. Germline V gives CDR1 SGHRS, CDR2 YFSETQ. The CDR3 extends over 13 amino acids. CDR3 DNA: TGCGCCAGCAGCAGGGGCCCAGATGAAAAACTGTTTTTT. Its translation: CASSRGPDEKLFF.

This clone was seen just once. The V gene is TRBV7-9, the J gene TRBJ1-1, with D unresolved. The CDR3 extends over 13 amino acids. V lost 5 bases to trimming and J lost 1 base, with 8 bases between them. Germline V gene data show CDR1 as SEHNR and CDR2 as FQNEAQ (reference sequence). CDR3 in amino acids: CASSLPSNTEAFF. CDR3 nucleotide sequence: TGTGCCAGCAGCCTACCCTCGAACACTGAAGCTTTCTTT.

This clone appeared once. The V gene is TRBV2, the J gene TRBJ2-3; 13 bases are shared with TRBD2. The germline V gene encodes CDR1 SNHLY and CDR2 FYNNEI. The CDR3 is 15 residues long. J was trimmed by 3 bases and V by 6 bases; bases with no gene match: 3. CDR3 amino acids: CASRELAGGTDTQYF. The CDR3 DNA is TGTGCCAGCAGAGAACTAGCGGGAGGGACAGATACGCAGTATTTT.

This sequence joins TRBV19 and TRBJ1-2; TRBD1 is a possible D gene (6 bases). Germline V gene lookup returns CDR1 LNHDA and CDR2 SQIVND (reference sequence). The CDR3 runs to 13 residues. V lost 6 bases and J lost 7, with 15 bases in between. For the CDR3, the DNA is TGTGCCAGTAGCCAACAGGGTGTAGGTGGCTACACCTTC. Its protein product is CASSQQGVGGYTF.

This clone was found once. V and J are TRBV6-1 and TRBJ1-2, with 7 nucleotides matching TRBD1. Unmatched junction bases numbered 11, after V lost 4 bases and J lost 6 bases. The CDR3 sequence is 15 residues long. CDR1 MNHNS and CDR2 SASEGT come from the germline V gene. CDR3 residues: CASSAEGAGDDGYTF. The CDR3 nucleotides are TGTGCCAGCAGTGCTGAGGGGGCAGGGGATGATGGCTACACCTTC.

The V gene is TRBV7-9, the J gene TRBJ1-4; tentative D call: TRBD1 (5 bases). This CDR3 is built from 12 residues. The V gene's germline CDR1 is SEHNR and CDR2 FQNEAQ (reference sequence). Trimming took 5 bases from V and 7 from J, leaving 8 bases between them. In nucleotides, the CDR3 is TGTGCCAGCAGCAGGGACTCTGAAAAACTGTTTTTT. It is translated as CASSRDSEKLFF. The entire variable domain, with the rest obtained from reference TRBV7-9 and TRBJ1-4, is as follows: DTGVSQNPRHKITKRGQNVTFRCDPISEHNRLYWYRQTLGQGPEFLTYFQNEAQLEKSRLLSDRFSAERPKGSFSTLEIQRTEQGDSAMYLCASSRDSEKLFFGSGTQLSVL.

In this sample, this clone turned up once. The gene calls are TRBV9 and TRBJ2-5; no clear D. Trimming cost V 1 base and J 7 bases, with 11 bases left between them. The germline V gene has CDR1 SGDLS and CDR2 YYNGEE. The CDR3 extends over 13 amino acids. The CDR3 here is CASSVFGEGTQYF. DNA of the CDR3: TGTGCCAGCAGCGTATTTGGCGAAGGGACCCAGTACTTC.

DNA for the CDR3: TGTGCCAGCAGCGCCTCGACAGGGGGGTCCCGGGACACTGAAGCTTTCTTT. It codes for CASSASTGGSRDTEAFF. The chain recombines TRBV7-9 with TRBJ1-1; TRBD1 aligns across 9 bases. The germline CDR1 and CDR2 sequences are SEHNR and FQNEAQ (reference sequence). Losses at the gene ends were 5 bases for V and 3 bases for J; bases not matched to a gene: 13. The length of the CDR3 is 17 residues.

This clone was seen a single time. This CDR3 reads CATKTGQDGYTF. The CDR3, as DNA: TGTGCCACCAAGACAGGTCAGGATGGCTACACCTTC. This chain links TRBV19 with TRBJ1-2; TRBD1 is a possible D gene (6 bases). Germline-derived CDR1 and CDR2 are LNHDA and SQIVND (reference sequence). This CDR3 is 12 amino acids long. V was trimmed by 10 bases and J by 6 bases, leaving 15 bases between them.

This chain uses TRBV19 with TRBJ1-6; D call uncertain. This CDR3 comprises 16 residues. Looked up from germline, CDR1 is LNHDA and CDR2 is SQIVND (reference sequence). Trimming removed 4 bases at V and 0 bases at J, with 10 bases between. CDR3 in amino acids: CASSKAQRSYNSPLHF. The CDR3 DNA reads TGTGCCAGTAGTAAGGCTCAGCGCTCCTATAATTCACCCCTCCACTTT.

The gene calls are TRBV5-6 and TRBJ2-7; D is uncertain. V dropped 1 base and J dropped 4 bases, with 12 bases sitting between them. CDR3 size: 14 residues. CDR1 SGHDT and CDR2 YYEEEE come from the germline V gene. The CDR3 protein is CASSLWTAGYEQYF. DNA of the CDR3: TGTGCCAGCAGCTTGTGGACGGCTGGATACGAGCAGTACTTC.